This TCR beta chain was found in a study of T cells in Graves' hyperthyroidism and ophthalmopathy. Overall study results and limits: The blood repertoire included most of the expanded thyroid clonotypes above 0.001.

Each diagnosis was grounded in clinical symptoms, serum thyroxine and TRAb, thyroid ultrasound, and orbital computed tomography. The authors obtained PBMCs from 9 to 10 ml of fresh peripheral blood. Trimming took 7 bases from V and 5 from J, leaving 15 bases between them. The CDR3 has 13 residues. In germline, CDR1 is SGHRS, CDR2 YFSETQ. Amplification targeted TCR beta CDR3 regions from RNA transcripts. The HTBI set primed first-round TCR CDR3 RT-PCR. MiXCR, applied by TCRdb to the multiplex PCR reads, yields one record per CDR3 protein. The sample lists about 280,000 distinct CDR3 sequences; under 30% were seen once. This clonotype occurred many times. The antigen is undetermined.

The receptor was isolated from a man aged 40-55 years with Graves' hyperthyroidism that later progressed to Graves' ophthalmopathy. V usage is TRBV5-1 and J usage is TRBJ2-5; D might be TRBD2 (5 bases). Material for sequencing was blood. The CDR3: CASGTRGFETQYF. CDR3 DNA: TGCGCCAGCGGAACTCGGGGTTTCGAGACCCAGTACTTC.